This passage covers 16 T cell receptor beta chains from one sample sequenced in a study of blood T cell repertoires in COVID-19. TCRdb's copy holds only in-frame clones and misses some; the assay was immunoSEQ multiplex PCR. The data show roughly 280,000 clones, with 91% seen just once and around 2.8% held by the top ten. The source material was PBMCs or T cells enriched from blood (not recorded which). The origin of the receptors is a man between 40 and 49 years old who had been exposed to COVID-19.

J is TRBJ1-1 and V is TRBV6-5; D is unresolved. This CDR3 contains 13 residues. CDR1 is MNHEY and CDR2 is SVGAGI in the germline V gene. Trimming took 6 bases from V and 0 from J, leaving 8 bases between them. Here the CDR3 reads CASSPVLNTEAFF. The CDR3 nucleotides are TGTGCCAGCAGCCCAGTATTGAACACTGAAGCTTTCTTT.

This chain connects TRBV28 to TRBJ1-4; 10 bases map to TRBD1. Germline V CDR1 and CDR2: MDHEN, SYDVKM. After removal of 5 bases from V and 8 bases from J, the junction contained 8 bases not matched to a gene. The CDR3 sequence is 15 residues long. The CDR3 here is CASSITGTGDEKLFF. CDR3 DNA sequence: TGTGCCAGCAGTATCACCGGGACAGGGGACGAAAAACTGTTTTTT. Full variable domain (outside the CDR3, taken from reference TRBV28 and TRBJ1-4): DVKVTQSSRYLVKRTGEKVFLECVQDMDHENMFWYRQDPGLGLRLIYFSYDVKMKEKGDIPEGYSVSREKKERFSLILESASTNQTSMYLCASSITGTGDEKLFFGSGTQLSVL.

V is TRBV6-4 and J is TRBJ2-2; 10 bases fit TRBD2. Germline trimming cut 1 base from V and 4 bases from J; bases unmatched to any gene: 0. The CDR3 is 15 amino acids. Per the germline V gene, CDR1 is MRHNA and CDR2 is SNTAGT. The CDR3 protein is CASSDWTSGTGELFF. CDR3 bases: TGTGCCAGCAGTGACTGGACTAGCGGCACCGGGGAGCTGTTTTTT.

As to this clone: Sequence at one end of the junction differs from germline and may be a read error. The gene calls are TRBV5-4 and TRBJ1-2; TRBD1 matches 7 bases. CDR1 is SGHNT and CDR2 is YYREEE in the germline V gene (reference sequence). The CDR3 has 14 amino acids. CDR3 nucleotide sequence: TGTGCCAGCAGCTTGGCACAGGGGAGCAACCCCAGAGAATTC. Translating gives CASSLAQGSNPREF.

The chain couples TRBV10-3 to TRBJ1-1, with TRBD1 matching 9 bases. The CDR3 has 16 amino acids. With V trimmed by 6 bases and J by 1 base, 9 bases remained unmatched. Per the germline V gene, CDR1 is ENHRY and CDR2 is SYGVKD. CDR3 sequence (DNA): TGTGCCATCAGAAGAACCGGACAGGGGCCGAACACTGAAGCTTTCTTT. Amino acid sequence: CAIRRTGQGPNTEAFF.

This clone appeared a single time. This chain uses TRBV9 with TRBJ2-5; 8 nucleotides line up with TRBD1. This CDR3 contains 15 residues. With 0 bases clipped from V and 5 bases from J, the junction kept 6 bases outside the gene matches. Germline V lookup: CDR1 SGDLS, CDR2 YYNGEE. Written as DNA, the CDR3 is TGTGCCAGCAGCGTAGGGTCAGGGGGCTTCGAGACCCAGTACTTC. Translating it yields CASSVGSGGFETQYF.

The CDR3 DNA is TGTGCCAGCAGCTTGTCTGCCAGGGTTGAAGAAAAACTGTTTTTT. Its translation: CASSLSARVEEKLFF. The J gene is TRBJ1-4, the V gene TRBV5-4; TRBD1 might be the D (5 bases). There are 15 residues in the CDR3. Germline V gene sequence: CDR1 SGHNT, CDR2 YYREEE (reference sequence). Trimming pared 1 base from V and 8 bases from J, leaving 15 bases between.

CDR3 region: CASSETGFEQYF. CDR3 nucleotide sequence: TGTGCCAGCAGCGAAACAGGGTTCGAGCAGTACTTC. This chain uses TRBV7-9 with TRBJ2-7, with D possibly matching TRBD1 (6 bases). V was cut by 5 bases and J by 6 bases, with 11 bases left in between. The CDR3 is 12 residues long. Germline lookup yields CDR1 SEHNR and CDR2 FQNEAQ (reference sequence).

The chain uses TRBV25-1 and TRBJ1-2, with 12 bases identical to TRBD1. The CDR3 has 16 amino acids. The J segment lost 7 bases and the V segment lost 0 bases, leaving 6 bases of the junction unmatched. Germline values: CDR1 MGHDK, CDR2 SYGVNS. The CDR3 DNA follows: TGTGCCAGCAGTGAATATGCCGGGACAGGGGGCTTTGGCTACACCTTC. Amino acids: CASSEYAGTGGFGYTF.

The DNA for the CDR3 is TGTGCCAGTAGTACTCTAGAGGCAGCAATGAACACTGAAGCTTTCTTT. Encoded protein: CASSTLEAAMNTEAFF. The chain employs TRBV19 and TRBJ1-1; D gene ambiguous. With 4 bases removed from V and 0 bases from J, the gap between germline ends came to 15 bases. From germline, CDR1 is LNHDA and CDR2 SQIVND (reference sequence). The CDR3 has 16 amino acids.

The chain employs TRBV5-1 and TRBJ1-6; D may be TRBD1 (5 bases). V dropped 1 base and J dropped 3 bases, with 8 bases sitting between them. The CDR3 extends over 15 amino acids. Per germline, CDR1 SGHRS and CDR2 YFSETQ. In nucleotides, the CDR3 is TGCGCCAGCAGCTTGACAGGCTACTATAATTCACCCCTCCACTTT. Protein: CASSLTGYYNSPLHF.

The CDR3 nucleotides read TGTGCCAGCAGCTTAGTGGGTGGCAGGGGCCACAATCAGCCCCAGCATTTT. This translates into CASSLVGGRGHNQPQHF. The chain uses TRBV7-2 and TRBJ1-5; tentatively, D is TRBD1 (6 bases). V lost 1 base and J 3 bases, leaving 16 bases between the germline ends. CDR1 is SGHTA, CDR2 FQGNSA, per germline. There are 17 residues in the CDR3. The complete variable domain, with remaining parts taken from reference TRBV7-2 and TRBJ1-5, reads GAGVSQSPSNKVTEKGKDVELRCDPISGHTALYWYRQSLGQGLEFLIYFQGNSAPDKSGLPSDRFSAERTGGSVSTLTIQRTQQEDSAVYLCASSLVGGRGHNQPQHFGDGTRLSIL.

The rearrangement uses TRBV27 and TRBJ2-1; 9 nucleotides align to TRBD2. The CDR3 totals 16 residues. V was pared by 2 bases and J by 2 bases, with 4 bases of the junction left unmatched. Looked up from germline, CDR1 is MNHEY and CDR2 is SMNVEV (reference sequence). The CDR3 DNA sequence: TGTGCCAGCAGTTTAAGAGGCGGGAGGGCCTACAATGAGCAGTTCTTC. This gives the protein CASSLRGGRAYNEQFF.

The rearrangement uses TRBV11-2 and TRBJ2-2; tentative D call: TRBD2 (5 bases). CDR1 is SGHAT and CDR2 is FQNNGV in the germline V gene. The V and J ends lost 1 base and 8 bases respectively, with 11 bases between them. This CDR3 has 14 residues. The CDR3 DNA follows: TGTGCCAGCAGCTTAGCACTAGACGCTGGGGAGCTGTTTTTT. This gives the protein CASSLALDAGELFF.

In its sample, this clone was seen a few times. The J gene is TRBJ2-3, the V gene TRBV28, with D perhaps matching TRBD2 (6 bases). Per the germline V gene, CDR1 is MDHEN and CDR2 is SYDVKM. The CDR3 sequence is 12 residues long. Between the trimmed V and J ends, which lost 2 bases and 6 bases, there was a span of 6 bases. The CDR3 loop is CASSLTSDTQYF. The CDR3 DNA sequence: TGTGCCAGCAGTTTAACTAGCGATACGCAGTATTTT.

The CDR3 DNA sequence: TGTGCCAGCAGCTCATGGGACAGACCAAAATCTTCCTACGAGCAGTACTTC. Residues: CASSSWDRPKSSYEQYF. V is TRBV7-9 and J is TRBJ2-7, with 7 bases that match TRBD1. This CDR3 is 17 amino acids long. CDR1 is SEHNR, CDR2 FQNEAQ, per germline (reference sequence). V shed 4 bases, J shed 1 base, and the junction held 13 bases outside the gene matches. Full variable domain (remainder filled in from reference TRBV7-9 and TRBJ2-7): DTGVSQNPRHKITKRGQNVTFRCDPISEHNRLYWYRQTLGQGPEFLTYFQNEAQLEKSRLLSDRFSAERPKGSFSTLEIQRTEQGDSAMYLCASSSWDRPKSSYEQYFGPGTRLTVT.